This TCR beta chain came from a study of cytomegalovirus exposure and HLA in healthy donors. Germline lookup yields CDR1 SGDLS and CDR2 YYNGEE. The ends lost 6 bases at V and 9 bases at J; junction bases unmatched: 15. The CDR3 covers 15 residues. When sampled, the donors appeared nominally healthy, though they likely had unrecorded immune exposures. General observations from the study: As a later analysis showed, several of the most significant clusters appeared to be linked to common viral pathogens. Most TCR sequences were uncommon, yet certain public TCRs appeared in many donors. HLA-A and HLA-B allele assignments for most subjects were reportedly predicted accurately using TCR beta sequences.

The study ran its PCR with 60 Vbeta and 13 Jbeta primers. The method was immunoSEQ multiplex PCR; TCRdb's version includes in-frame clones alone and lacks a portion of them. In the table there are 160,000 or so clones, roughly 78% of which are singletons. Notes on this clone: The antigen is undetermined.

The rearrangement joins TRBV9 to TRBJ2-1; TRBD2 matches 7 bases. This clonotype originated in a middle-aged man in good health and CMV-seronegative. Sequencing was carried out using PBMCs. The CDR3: CASNPTGTTRFEQFF. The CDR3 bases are TGTGCCAGCAACCCCACCGGGACTACCCGTTTTGAGCAGTTCTTC.